The rows below give T cell receptor beta chains drawn from one sample of a study of response to subunit inactivated influenza vaccine. One entry per CDR3 protein, called by TCRdb with MiXCR from the RT-PCR reads. The repertoire has approximately 500,000 distinct CDR3 sequences, over 10% of them found once; the top ten carry approximately 14%. The sample in question was PBMCs from blood, obtained around seven weeks after vaccination. These receptors all come from a man in his forties or fifties who received an inactivated influenza vaccine. Each CDR3 is given without its conserved first and last residue. Expanded clones get a size class; other rows say once, few or many, or leave the size out.

clone_size	v_call	cdr3_aa
NA	TRBV5-1	ASSLVEPPEQY
few	TRBV4-3	ASSPTSGENNEQF
many	TRBV5-1	ASSLGGLAGDEQF
NA	TRBV7-6	ASSLALWNTEAF
NA	TRBV21-1	ASSNRQGTRETQY
NA	TRBV12-3/TRBV12-4	ASSLRQGKAYEQY
many	TRBV3-1	ASSQSGEGETQY
NA	TRBV20-1	SAPVDRAQNT
NA	TRBV2	ASSTTPVAANTIY
few	TRBV4-3	ASSAGTGHTGELF
many	TRBV5-1	ASSPEAGHPFRY
once	TRBV6-2/TRBV6-3	ASSLRDRGLWTGELF
NA	TRBV5-1	ASSYEPGLTDTQY
NA	TRBV7-9	ASSLAGPRYGYT
NA	TRBV7-9	ASSPRTGASTDTQY
many	TRBV12-3/TRBV12-4	ASSFGGRSDTQY
few	TRBV27	ASSAGTGWATGELF
few	TRBV28	ASRVGRINTEAF
few	TRBV20-1	SARPIASGSDGTQY
many	TRBV12-3/TRBV12-4	ASTRDGNQPQH
NA	TRBV7-2	ASSKGVETQY
NA	TRBV4-1	ASSQYLTDNQPQH
few	TRBV30	AWSHKPRWGRAKNIQY
NA	TRBV4-1	ASSQVGLAGTTDTQY
many	TRBV10-3	AISELQGTDTQY
few	TRBV6-1	ASTGLAGANVLT
NA	TRBV7-2	ASSLDRTLRSYEQY
many	TRBV29-1	SVASSYNEQF
few	TRBV6-2/TRBV6-3	ASSPQNTQY
many	TRBV12-3/TRBV12-4	ASSNRDRGEQY
NA	TRBV7-2	ASSERQGDTQY
many	TRBV28	ASSRNTEAF
NA	TRBV7-3	ASSLLAGAAYNEQF
NA	TRBV3-1	ASSQLGFHNEQF
NA	TRBV12-3/TRBV12-4	ASSLSRGQPQH
few	TRBV5-1	ASSLAVRTDTQY
NA	TRBV6-1	ASNRPATWDREIQETQY
NA	TRBV10-3	AISEEARGPETQY
few	TRBV5-1	ASRLSREPNEKLF
many	TRBV5-1	ASSHYKGDEQF
few	TRBV29-1	SVEDLWVEQF
few	TRBV24-1	ATSERGAGGPTDTQY
NA	TRBV9	ASSATGDSTEAF
few	TRBV4-3	ASSQEDRGYEQY
NA	TRBV20-1	SVTTPGLAGDTDTQY
NA	TRBV27	ASSLFPYTNQETQY
NA	TRBV7-9	ASSLAGSYSYEQY
NA	TRBV20-1	SASVGGNTEAF
few	TRBV10-3	AISELQGHTGELF
many	TRBV28	ASSFVGQQETQY
NA	TRBV5-1	ASSLWRGLSYNEQF
NA	TRBV12-3/TRBV12-4	ASSQQGGGYGYT
few	TRBV6-2/TRBV6-3	ASRLGLASYEQY